Listed here is a single TCR beta chain. The antigen is not known. TCRdb reprocessed the RT-PCR reads via MiXCR and lists one record per CDR3 protein. The top ten hold roughly 10% of the sample, which has 550,000 to 650,000 distinct CDR3 sequences, 12% seen once. CDR1 and CDR2 from the germline V gene are SGHRS and YFSETQ. The CDR3 is made up of 11 amino acids. Trimming left V 5 bases short and J 8 bases short, with 10 bases between. This entry belongs to a study of response to subunit inactivated influenza vaccine. Findings and caveats of the study: The authors proposed limited new T cell recruitment per seasonal influenza vaccination.

The chain combines TRBV5-1 with TRBJ2-5, with unresolved D. The receptor was isolated from a middle-aged man who received an inactivated influenza vaccine. Sample: PBMCs from blood, taken on the day of vaccination. The CDR3, as DNA: TGCGCCAGCAGTCCCGATGGAACCCAGTACTTC. It codes for CASSPDGTQYF.